The table lists the clone carrying this TCR beta chain with many counts. Specified time point: newly diagnosed GD, antithyroid drugs for less than 3 months. The authors made the TCR library using RNA they extracted from PBMCs. The guidelines of the American Thyroid Association were the basis for diagnosing Graves' disease. The CDR3 covers 17 residues. Germline V CDR1 and CDR2: LGHNA, YSLEER. Trimming cost V 3 bases and J 2 bases; bases outside gene matches: 11. This record comes from a study of regulatory T cells in long-lasting Graves disease. Arm-PCR of CDR3 regions with iRepertoire HTBI primers generated TCR beta libraries. A single record per CDR3 protein comes from TCRdb applying MiXCR to the multiplex PCR reads. The sample lists some 410,000 distinct CDR3 sequences, less than 20% occurring once. The data also belong to a second study, concerning T cells in Graves' hyperthyroidism and ophthalmopathy. That paper adds: In patients aged 18 to 65, hyperthyroidism was newly diagnosed, with duration under 2 months. Diagnostic decisions used clinical symptoms, serum thyroxine and TRAb, thyroid ultrasound and orbital computed tomography.

The chain couples TRBV4-3 to TRBJ2-3; 7 nucleotides align to TRBD2. Specimen: peripheral blood mononuclear cells (PBMCs), collected at new diagnosis, from a patient treated with antithyroid drugs. This TCR derives from a woman in her 30s with Graves disease. The CDR3 loop is CASSHRLAEVFTDTQYF. As DNA, the CDR3 is TGCGCCAGCAGCCATAGACTAGCCGAAGTGTTCACAGATACGCAGTATTTT.